One sample yielded the 10 T cell receptor beta chains listed below, sequenced in a study of human T cells and chemical hapten exposure. The treatment here: therapeutic diphenylcyclopropenone sensitization with weekly scalp DPC. Individual cDNA molecules had unique molecular identifiers attached to them by the library. TCRdb independently ran MiXCR on the reads; one entry per CDR3 protein. The table shows 2,500 to 3,000 distinct CDR3 sequences, with approximately 45% occurring only once. The sequenced sample was whole blood, obtained before DPC sensitization or 2, 6, or about 24 weeks after (not recorded which). The receptors derive from an adult with alopecia areata. Some clones in this sample may be carry-over from other donors' samples. This table probably holds off-target reads from a library built for another chain.

The sample holds a few counts of this clonotype. The chain joins TRBV6-5 to TRBJ2-5; TRBD1 or TRBD2 may be the D gene (5 bases each). With 10 bases removed from V and 3 bases from J, the gap between germline ends came to 15 bases. The germline V gene has CDR1 MNHEY and CDR2 SVGAGI. The CDR3 has 13 amino acids. The CDR3 bases are TGTGCCACTCAAGGTGGGGGAGAAGAGACCCAGTACTTC. Its protein is CATQGGGEETQYF.

The chain links TRBV7-9 to TRBJ2-1; TRBD1 agrees at 7 bases. The CDR3 totals 14 residues. V lost 5 bases to trimming and J lost 5 bases; unmatched junction nucleotides: 6. Germline lookup yields CDR1 SEHNR and CDR2 FQNEAQ (reference sequence). CDR3 loop: CASSPGGIDNEQFF. The CDR3 DNA sequence: TGTGCCAGCAGCCCAGGGGGAATAGACAATGAGCAGTTCTTC.

V gene TRBV4-2 combines with J gene TRBJ2-7; possibly TRBD2 for D (5 bases). The germline V gene encodes CDR1 LGHNA and CDR2 YNFKEQ. The V gene lost 4 bases and the J gene lost 0 bases, with 7 bases spanning the gap. CDR3 length: 13 amino acids. The CDR3 DNA follows: TGTGCCAGCAGCCCGGGGAGCTCCTACGAGCAGTACTTC. Its translation is CASSPGSSYEQYF.

This clonotype turned up a few times. This sequence joins TRBV29-1 and TRBJ2-7, with TRBD1 matching 8 bases. Looked up from germline, CDR1 is SQVTM and CDR2 is ANQGSEA. The CDR3 extends over 13 amino acids. With 4 bases clipped from V and 5 bases from J, the junction kept 7 bases outside the gene matches. CDR3 residues: CSVVDRALDEQYF. Written as DNA, the CDR3 is TGCAGCGTTGTGGACAGGGCCCTCGACGAGCAGTACTTC.

The chain recombines TRBV5-4 with TRBJ2-4; the D gene is possibly TRBD2 (6 bases). Per germline, CDR1 SGHNT and CDR2 YYREEE (reference sequence). Trimming pared 3 bases from V and 0 bases from J, leaving 7 bases between. The CDR3 is made up of 14 amino acids. The CDR3 bases are TGTGCCAGCAGCTCAGCGGGAGCCAAAAACATTCAGTACTTC. Translating it yields CASSSAGAKNIQYF.

The chain recombines TRBV9 with TRBJ2-3, with a possible D match to TRBD2 (6 bases). CDR1 and CDR2 (germline): SGDLS, YYNGEE. Trimming cost V 3 bases and J 1 base, with 12 bases left between them. This CDR3 region has 15 residues. As DNA, the CDR3 is TGTGCCAGCAGCGCAACTAGCAAGGGCACAGATACGCAGTATTTT. Protein: CASSATSKGTDTQYF.

The sample holds a few counts of this clonotype. The CDR3 here is CSAPSRSGGSYEQYF. The CDR3, as DNA: TGCAGTGCTCCTTCCAGGTCAGGTGGTTCCTACGAGCAGTACTTC. The chain couples TRBV20-1 to TRBJ2-7; D is undetermined. CDR1 is DFQATT and CDR2 is SNEGSKA in the germline V gene (reference sequence). The CDR3 extends over 15 amino acids. Trimming shortened V by 5 bases and J by 1 base, and 18 bases separated the two germline ends.

This sequence joins TRBV12-3 or TRBV12-4 and TRBJ2-7, with 10 bases matching TRBD2. CDR3 size: 16 residues. Unmatched junction bases numbered 11, after V lost 7 bases and J lost 2 bases. The CDR3 nucleotides are TGTGCCAGCACCCCCCTTAGCGGGAGGAGTCCCTACGAGCAGTACTTC. This encodes CASTPLSGRSPYEQYF.

In this sample, this clonotype turned up a few times. J is TRBJ2-3 and V is TRBV27; D remains unclear. The V end lost 3 bases, the J end lost 6 bases, and 4 bases lay between the germline ends. The CDR3 is 11 residues long. Looked up from germline, CDR1 is MNHEY and CDR2 is SMNVEV (reference sequence). CDR3 DNA sequence: TGTGCCAGCAGTTTGGCGGATACGCAGTATTTT. This sequence encodes CASSLADTQYF.

CDR3 nucleotides: TGTGCCAGCATTAGCTCTGGGGCCAACGTCCTGACTTTC. This gives the protein CASISSGANVLTF. This chain links TRBV6-6 with TRBJ2-6; D unclear. Germline values: CDR1 MNHNY, CDR2 SVGAGI (reference sequence). Deletions cut 7 bases from V and 0 bases from J, with 4 bases between. This CDR3 has 13 residues.